This T cell receptor (beta chain) was observed in a study of graft-versus-host responses after intestinal transplantation. Broader study findings: Recipient marrow held GvH clones, some first seen in ileum or blood.

As to this clone: Its antigen remains unidentified.

Measured with immunoSEQ multiplex PCR; TCRdb has only the in-frame clones, and not every one. The sample lists about 77,000 clones, 92% occurring once. Germline values: CDR1 MNHEY, CDR2 SVGAGI. The CDR3 covers 12 residues. The J segment lost 0 bases and the V segment lost 10 bases, leaving 3 bases of the junction unmatched. This sequence joins TRBV6-5 and TRBJ2-7; 7 bases are a match to TRBD2. The sequence came from a human patient who received an intestinal transplant, so some T cells may come from the graft donor. Source: PBMCs, taken 98 days after intestinal transplantation. The DNA for the CDR3 is TGTGCCACCCGGGACTACTCCTACGAGCAGTACTTC. Its protein is CATRDYSYEQYF.